This T cell receptor beta chain was recovered during a study of T cells after yellow fever vaccination. Overall study: Those fractions that held only low numbers of cells were prepared using the SMART-Seq v4 Ultra Low Input RNA kit. Whole-study results and caveats: Weaker overall was a secondary response that nonetheless peaked faster, on day 5 versus 15. Abundant clonotypes from the bulk population could contaminate FACS-sorted repertoires.

Per germline, CDR1 MNHEY and CDR2 SMNVEV (reference sequence). This CDR3 region has 13 residues. V lost 6 bases and J lost 3, with 9 bases in between. TCRdb reprocessed the 5' RACE reads via MiXCR and lists one record per CDR3 protein. The sample records a few hundred thousand distinct CDR3 sequences, roughly a sixth being singletons. For this clonotype: The antigen is undetermined.

The specimen comprised PBMCs, sampled about 5 days after the first yellow fever vaccination. The chain is built from TRBV27 and TRBJ2-1; D gene ambiguous. The source is a man younger than 30 who received the YFV17D yellow fever vaccine. The CDR3 region has the DNA TGTGCCAGCAGGGACGAAAACTACAATGAGCAGTTCTTC. Translated, it gives CASRDENYNEQFF.